This TCR beta chain was identified in a study of T cell responses to AZD1222 COVID-19 vaccine. Sequencing was performed with immunoSEQ multiplex PCR; in TCRdb, only in-frame clones are kept and a portion is missing. The sample consists of about 150,000 clones, 85% to 90% of them appearing once. Germline lookup yields CDR1 LGHNT and CDR2 FRNRAP. Between the trimmed V and J ends, which lost 2 bases and 0 bases, there was a span of 8 bases. The CDR3 runs 15 residues. The V call is TRBV12-5, the J call TRBJ2-4; tentative D call: TRBD1 (6 bases). The clonotype originates from an adult in good health. This sample comprised peripheral blood, obtained on day 0 of AZD1222 vaccination. CDR3 amino acids: CASGLLGAAKNIQYF. Written as DNA, the CDR3 is TGTGCTAGTGGTTTGTTGGGGGCAGCCAAAAACATTCAGTACTTC.